The source of this TCR beta chain is a study of Graves' ophthalmopathy and Graves' hyperthyroidism. The V gene lost 0 bases and the J gene lost 6 bases, with 12 bases spanning the gap. Germline V gene sequence: CDR1 KGHSH, CDR2 LQKENI. This CDR3 is 15 amino acids long. This clonotype came up many times. Amplification of the TCR beta CDR3 regions used RNA transcripts (as template). A first-round RT-PCR used HTBI primers, followed by a second-round multiplex PCR. TCRdb analysed the multiplex PCR reads with MiXCR anew, one entry per CDR3 protein. Of about 210,000 distinct CDR3 sequences listed, approximately 29% are singletons. Ophthalmopathy-affected donors exhibited moderate-to-severe activity, CAS ≥3, NOSPECS ≥4, and duration under 3 months.

This receptor was identified in a man between 50 and 59 years old with Graves' ophthalmopathy. Sequenced sample: peripheral blood. The genes are TRBV18 and TRBJ2-4; D gene unclear. The CDR3 spells CASSPPGSRGNIQYF. Here the CDR3 DNA reads TGTGCCAGCTCACCACCGGGTTCGAGAGGAAACATTCAGTACTTC.